This T cell receptor (beta chain) was obtained from a study of cytomegalovirus exposure and HLA in healthy donors. Amplification used 60 Vbeta primers and 13 Jbeta primers. Here immunoSEQ multiplex PCR was the method, and the copy in TCRdb shows in-frame clones only, minus some. Among some 150,000 clones, approximately 80% were seen once, and the ten largest hold around 5.6%. Turning to this clone: The antigen is unknown.

Study observations and caveats: Most subjects' HLA-A and HLA-B alleles were reportedly predicted from TCR beta sequences. As was reported, the classifier diagnosed cytomegalovirus status with high specificity and sensitivity.

This clonotype was obtained from a woman aged 40 to 50 in good health and CMV-seropositive. The sequencing input was PBMCs.

Here the CDR3 DNA reads TGTGCCTGGAGTACCGGGACAGGGGTTGAAAAACTGTTTTTT. Its translation: CAWSTGTGVEKLFF. This chain connects TRBV30 to TRBJ1-4; 10 positions match TRBD1. The CDR3 covers 14 residues. Germline V lookup: CDR1 GTSNPN, CDR2 SVGIG (reference sequence). With V trimmed by 2 bases and J by 7 bases, 4 bases remained unmatched.